In its sample, the clone carrying this TCR beta chain was seen a few times. The target antigen is unknown. This PCR relied on a set of 60 Vbeta primers and 13 Jbeta primers. Sequenced by immunoSEQ multiplex PCR; TCRdb stores in-frame clones only, minus some. The table shows about 130,000 clones, with roughly 9.7% occurring only once. This sample is drawn from a study of cytomegalovirus exposure and HLA in healthy donors. Germline V gene lookup returns CDR1 SGHRS and CDR2 YFSETQ. With 4 bases clipped from V and 6 bases from J, the junction kept 8 bases outside the gene matches. The CDR3 runs 15 residues. General study findings and limits: Per a prior analysis, the majority of TCR beta V segments were productive roughly 87% or roughly 30% of the time. Excluded: some indistinguishable V segments such as TRBV6-2 and TRBV6-3. According to a later analysis, most TCR beta chains associated with CMV appeared HLA-restricted. Researchers reported in a later analysis that a missense DCLRE1C variant was tied to TCR beta V- and J-gene trimming.

This receptor was identified in a man in his forties or fifties in good health and CMV-seronegative. This rearrangement joins TRBV5-1 to TRBJ2-7; 12 bases are a match to TRBD2. Sample: PBMCs. CDR3 bases: TGCGCCAGCAGCCCCAAGACTAGCGGGAGTCTCGAGCAGTACTTC. Translating it yields CASSPKTSGSLEQYF. Together with reference TRBV5-1 and TRBJ2-7, the CDR3 gives the full variable domain: KAGVTQTPRYLIKTRGQQVTLSCSPISGHRSVSWYQQTPGQGLQFLFEYFSETQRNKGNFPGRFSGRQFSNSRSEMNVSTLELGDSALYLCASSPKTSGSLEQYFGPGTRLTVT.